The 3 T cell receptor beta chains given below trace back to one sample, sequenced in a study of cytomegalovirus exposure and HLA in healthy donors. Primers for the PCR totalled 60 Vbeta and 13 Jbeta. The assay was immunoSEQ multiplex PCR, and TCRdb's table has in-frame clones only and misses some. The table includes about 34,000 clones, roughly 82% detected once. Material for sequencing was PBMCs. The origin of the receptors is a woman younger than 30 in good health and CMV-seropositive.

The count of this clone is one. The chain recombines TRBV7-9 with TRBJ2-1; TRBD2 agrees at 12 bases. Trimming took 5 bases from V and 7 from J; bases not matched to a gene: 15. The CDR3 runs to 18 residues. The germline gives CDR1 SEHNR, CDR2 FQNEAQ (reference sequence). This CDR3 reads CASSPFSGLAGGPNEQFF. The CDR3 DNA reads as TGTGCCAGCAGCCCGTTTAGCGGGCTAGCGGGAGGGCCGAATGAGCAGTTCTTC. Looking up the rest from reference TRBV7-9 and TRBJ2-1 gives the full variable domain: DTGVSQNPRHKITKRGQNVTFRCDPISEHNRLYWYRQTLGQGPEFLTYFQNEAQLEKSRLLSDRFSAERPKGSFSTLEIQRTEQGDSAMYLCASSPFSGLAGGPNEQFFGPGTRLTVL.

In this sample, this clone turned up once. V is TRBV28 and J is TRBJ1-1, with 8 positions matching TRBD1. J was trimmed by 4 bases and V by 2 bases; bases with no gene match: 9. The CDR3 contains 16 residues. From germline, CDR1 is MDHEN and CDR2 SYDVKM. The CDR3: CASSLQGAGMSTEAFF. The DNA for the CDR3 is TGTGCCAGCAGTTTACAGGGGGCGGGGATGAGCACTGAAGCTTTCTTT.

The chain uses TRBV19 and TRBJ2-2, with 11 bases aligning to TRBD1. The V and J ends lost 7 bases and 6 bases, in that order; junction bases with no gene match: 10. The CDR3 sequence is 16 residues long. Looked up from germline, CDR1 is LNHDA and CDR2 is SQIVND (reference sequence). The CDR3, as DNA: TGTGCCAGTATTCAATTGCGGGACAGGGGGTCCGGGGAGCTGTTTTTT. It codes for CASIQLRDRGSGELFF.